The present T cell receptor (beta chain) was sequenced within a study of CXCR3-negative and CXCR3-positive naive CD8 T cells. Study results and caveats: The TRB CDR3s that CXCR3-positive naive cells carried were more hydrophobic than those of CXCR3-negative naive cells.

Naive CD8+ T lymphocytes were specified as CD45RO-CCR7+CD27+CD95-. With UMI labels, 5' RACE was used to prepare the TRB cDNA libraries. TCRdb reprocessed the 5' RACE reads and reports one entry per CDR3 protein, with no DNA. Here the sample table reports roughly 120,000 distinct CDR3 sequences. As regards this clonotype: As yet, its antigen is unknown.

The germline V gene has CDR1 SEHNR and CDR2 FQNEAQ (reference sequence). There are 11 residues in the CDR3. The specimen was naive CXCR3+ CD8+ T cells from blood. Subset given: CD45RO-CCR7+CD27+CD95- naive CD8+ T cells expressing CXCR3 (TNR3+). The V and J genes are TRBV7-9 and TRBJ1-1. This TCR derives from a human donor in good health. Some clones in this sample may be carry-over from other donors' samples. This chain's CDR3 is CASSSIREAFF.